This T cell receptor beta chain was recorded in a study of cytomegalovirus exposure and HLA in healthy donors. Study-level results: There was a cluster of highly shared sequence variants that was likely a sequencing artifact.

With respect to this clone: As yet, its antigen is unknown.

Per the germline V gene, CDR1 is LGHNA and CDR2 is YSLEER. The length of the CDR3 is 14 residues. Germline trimming cut 3 bases from V and 5 bases from J; bases unmatched to any gene: 6. PCR involved 60 Vbeta and 13 Jbeta primers. The repertoire was sequenced with immunoSEQ multiplex PCR; TCRdb's copy has only in-frame clones and lacks some. The sample gives some 120,000 clones, roughly 82% of which show up once; about 13% is in the top ten. The source material was PBMCs. The TCR originated in a woman aged 55-75 years in good health and CMV-seropositive. The chain couples TRBV4-3 to TRBJ2-5, with TRBD2 matching 7 bases. Written as DNA, the CDR3 is TGCGCCAGCAGCCAGGGCGCGGGAGATGAGACCCAGTACTTC. Encoded protein: CASSQGAGDETQYF.